Below are 7 T cell receptor beta chains sequenced from a single sample in a study of identical twins. Each CDR3 protein is one row after TCRdb ran MiXCR on the 5' RACE reads. Of a few hundred thousand distinct CDR3 sequences listed, 7% to 9.5% were seen once; the top ten hold approximately 9.3%. Sample: naive T cells sorted from blood. These receptor sequences come from a woman aged 45-60 years in good health.

This clonotype was picked up many times. This rearrangement joins TRBV12-3 or TRBV12-4 to TRBJ1-1; D ambiguous. V lost 6 bases and J 3 bases, leaving 8 bases between the germline ends. The length of the CDR3 is 12 residues. CDR3 loop: CASRTWYTEAFF. In DNA, the CDR3 is TGTGCCAGCAGAACGTGGTACACTGAAGCTTTCTTT.

This clonotype was found a few times. The chain's CDR3 is CASKLAQQETQYF. In DNA, the CDR3 is TGTGCCAGCAAACTAGCGCAACAAGAGACCCAGTACTTC. This chain connects TRBV12-3 or TRBV12-4 to TRBJ2-5; 7 bases are a match to TRBD2. Trimming at V came to 7 bases and at J to 2 bases, leaving 4 bases not matched to a gene. The CDR3 covers 13 residues.

This clonotype has a count of ten or more. The chain combines TRBV4-1 with TRBJ2-3; 8 nucleotides line up with TRBD2. Trimming removed 4 bases from V and 0 bases from J; junction bases left unmatched: 9. CDR1 and CDR2 from the germline V gene are MGHRA and YSYEKL. CDR3 length: 17 amino acids. As DNA, the CDR3 is TGCGCCAGCAGCCCAACCCCCAGCGGGGGAAGCACAGATACGCAGTATTTT. This translates into CASSPTPSGGSTDTQYF.

This sequence joins TRBV7-9 and TRBJ2-1; the match to TRBD2 covers 9 bases. The CDR3 extends over 16 amino acids. V dropped 5 bases and J dropped 3; count of bases not matched to a gene: 8. Germline CDR1 is SEHNR and CDR2 is FQNEAQ (reference sequence). DNA for the CDR3: TGTGCCAGCAGCCCACCCGGGACTAGCAGCTACAATGAGCAGTTCTTC. Translated, it gives CASSPPGTSSYNEQFF.

This chain joins TRBV7-8 and TRBJ2-7; 14 positions agree with TRBD2. J was trimmed by 7 bases and V by 5 bases; bases with no gene match: 7. This CDR3 comprises 15 residues. The germline V gene encodes CDR1 SGHVS and CDR2 FQNEAQ. In nucleotides, the CDR3 is TGTGCCAGCAGCCCGGGACTAGCGGGAGCTAGTGAGCAGTACTTC. Encoded protein: CASSPGLAGASEQYF. Using reference TRBV7-8 and TRBJ2-7 for the parts outside the CDR3, the full variable domain is GAGVSQSPRYKVAKRGQDVALRCDPISGHVSLFWYQQALGQGPEFLTYFQNEAQLDKSGLPSDRFFAERPEGSVSTLKIQRTQQEDSAVYLCASSPGLAGASEQYFGPGTRLTVT.

This clonotype was detected many times. The CDR3 DNA is TGCGCCAGCAGCTTGAACGGCCAAGAGACCCAGTACTTC. This gives the protein CASSLNGQETQYF. The rearrangement joins TRBV5-1 to TRBJ2-5; D gene uncertain. Germline values: CDR1 SGHRS, CDR2 YFSETQ. Trimming left V 1 base short and J 1 base short, with 5 bases between. This CDR3 has 13 residues.

This clonotype occurred a few times. The chain combines TRBV5-1 with TRBJ2-5; D is ambiguous. This CDR3 is 14 amino acids long. Germline V gives CDR1 SGHRS, CDR2 YFSETQ. V was clipped by 4 bases and J by 1 base, with 11 bases between them. The CDR3 DNA follows: TGCGCCAGCAGCCCCATGGCTCCCCAAGAGACCCAGTACTTC. Residues: CASSPMAPQETQYF. The variable domain in full, with the rest retrieved from reference TRBV5-1 and TRBJ2-5, is KAGVTQTPRYLIKTRGQQVTLSCSPISGHRSVSWYQQTPGQGLQFLFEYFSETQRNKGNFPGRFSGRQFSNSRSEMNVSTLELGDSALYLCASSPMAPQETQYFGPGTRLLVL.